The present T cell receptor (beta chain) was sequenced within a study of cytomegalovirus exposure and HLA in healthy donors. Here immunoSEQ multiplex PCR was the method, and the copy in TCRdb shows in-frame clones only, minus some. The table has 68,000 or so clones, roughly 95% seen once; the top ten hold 2% to 2.5%. This CDR3 region has 22 residues. Germline V CDR1 and CDR2: MDHEN, SYDVKM. V was trimmed by 5 bases and J by 3 bases, leaving 35 bases between them. This sequence originates from a man younger than 35 in good health and CMV-seronegative. This rearrangement joins TRBV28 to TRBJ1-5; tentative D call: TRBD1 (6 bases). The sequenced sample was PBMCs. The CDR3 sequence: CASSPNARTAKRGISHNQPQHF. Written as DNA, the CDR3 is TGTGCCAGCAGTCCAAATGCTCGGACAGCGAAAAGGGGAATCTCACACAATCAGCCCCAGCATTTT.